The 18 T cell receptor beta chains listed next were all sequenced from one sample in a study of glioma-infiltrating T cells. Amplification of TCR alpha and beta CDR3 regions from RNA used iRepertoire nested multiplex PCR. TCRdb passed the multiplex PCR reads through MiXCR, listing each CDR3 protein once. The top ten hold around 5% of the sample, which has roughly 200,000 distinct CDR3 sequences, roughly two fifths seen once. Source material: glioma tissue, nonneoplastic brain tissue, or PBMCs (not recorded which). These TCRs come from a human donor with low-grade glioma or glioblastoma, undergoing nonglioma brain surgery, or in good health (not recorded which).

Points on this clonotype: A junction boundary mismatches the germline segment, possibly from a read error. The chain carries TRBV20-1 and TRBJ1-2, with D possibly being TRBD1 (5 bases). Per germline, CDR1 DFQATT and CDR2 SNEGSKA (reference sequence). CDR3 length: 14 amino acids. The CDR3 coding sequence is TGCAGTGCTTATGCAGGGTTGAGCAACTATGGCTGCACCTTC. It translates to CSAYAGLSNYGCTF.

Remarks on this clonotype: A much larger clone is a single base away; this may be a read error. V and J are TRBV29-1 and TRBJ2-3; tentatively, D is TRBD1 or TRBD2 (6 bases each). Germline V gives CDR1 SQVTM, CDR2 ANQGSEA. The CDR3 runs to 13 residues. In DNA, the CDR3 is TGCACCTACTCCTTGGAGGGGGCAGATACGCAGTATTTT. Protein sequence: CTYSLEGADTQYF.

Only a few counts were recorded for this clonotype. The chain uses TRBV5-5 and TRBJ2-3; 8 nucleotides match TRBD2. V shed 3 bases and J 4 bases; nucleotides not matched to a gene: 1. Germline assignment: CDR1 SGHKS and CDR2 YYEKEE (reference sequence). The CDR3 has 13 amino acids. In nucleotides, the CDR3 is TGTGCCAGCAGCTCGCGGGGGGCAGATACGCAGTATTTT. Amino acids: CASSSRGADTQYF.

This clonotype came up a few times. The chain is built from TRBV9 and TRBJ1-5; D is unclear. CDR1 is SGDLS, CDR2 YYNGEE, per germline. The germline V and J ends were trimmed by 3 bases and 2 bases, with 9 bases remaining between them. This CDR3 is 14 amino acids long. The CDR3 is CASSGRQGNQPQHF. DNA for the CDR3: TGTGCCAGCAGCGGGAGGCAGGGCAATCAGCCCCAGCATTTT. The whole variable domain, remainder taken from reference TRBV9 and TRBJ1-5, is DSGVTQTPKHLITATGQRVTLRCSPRSGDLSVYWYQQSLDQGLQFLIQYYNGEERAKGNILERFSAQQFPDLHSELNLSSLELGDSALYFCASSGRQGNQPQHFGDGTRLSIL.

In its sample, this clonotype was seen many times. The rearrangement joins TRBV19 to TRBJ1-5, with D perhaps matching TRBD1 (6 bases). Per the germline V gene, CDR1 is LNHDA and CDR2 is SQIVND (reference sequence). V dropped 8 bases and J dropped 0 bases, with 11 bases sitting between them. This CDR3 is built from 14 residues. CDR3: CASGTQDSNQPQHF. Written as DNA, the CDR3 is TGTGCCAGTGGGACACAAGATAGCAATCAGCCCCAGCATTTT. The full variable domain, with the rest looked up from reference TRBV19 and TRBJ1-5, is DGGITQSPKYLFRKEGQNVTLSCEQNLNHDAMYWYRQDPGQGLRLIYYSQIVNDFQKGDIAEGYSVSREKKESFPLTVTSAQKNPTAFYLCASGTQDSNQPQHFGDGTRLSIL.

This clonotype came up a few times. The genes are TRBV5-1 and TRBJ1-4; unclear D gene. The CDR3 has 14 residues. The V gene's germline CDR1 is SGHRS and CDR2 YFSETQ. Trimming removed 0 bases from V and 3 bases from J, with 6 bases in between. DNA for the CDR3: TGCGCCAGCAGCTTGGGCGGATCTAATGAAAAACTGTTTTTT. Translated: CASSLGGSNEKLFF.

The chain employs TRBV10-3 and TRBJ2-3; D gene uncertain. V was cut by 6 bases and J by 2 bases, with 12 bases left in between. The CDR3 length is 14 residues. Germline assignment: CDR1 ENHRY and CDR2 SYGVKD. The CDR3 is CAIRCSALTDTQYF. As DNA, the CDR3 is TGTGCCATCAGGTGTTCGGCTCTCACAGATACGCAGTATTTT.

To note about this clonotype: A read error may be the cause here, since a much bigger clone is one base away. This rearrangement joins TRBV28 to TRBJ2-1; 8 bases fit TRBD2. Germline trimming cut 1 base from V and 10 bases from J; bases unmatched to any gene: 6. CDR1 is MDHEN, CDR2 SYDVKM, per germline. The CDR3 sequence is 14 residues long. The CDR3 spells CASSLSLTSDEQFF. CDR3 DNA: TGTGCCAGCAGTTTATCCCTGACTAGCGACGAGCAGTTCTTC.

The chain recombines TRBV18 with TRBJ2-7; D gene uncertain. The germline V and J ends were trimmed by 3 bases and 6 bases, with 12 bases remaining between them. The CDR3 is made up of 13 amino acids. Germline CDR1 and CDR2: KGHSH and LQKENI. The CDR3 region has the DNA TGTGCCAGCTCACCCCCCTCCCTGGTCGAGCAGTACTTC. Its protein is CASSPPSLVEQYF.

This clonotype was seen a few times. The CDR3 DNA is TGTGCCAGCAGCCAAAAGGCAGCTTTTACAGATACGCAGTATTTT. It is translated as CASSQKAAFTDTQYF. V usage is TRBV3-1 and J usage is TRBJ2-3; no definite D call. V was cut by 2 bases and J by 3 bases, with 12 bases left in between. The CDR3 consists of 15 residues. Germline V gene data show CDR1 as LGHDT and CDR2 as YNNKEL (reference sequence).

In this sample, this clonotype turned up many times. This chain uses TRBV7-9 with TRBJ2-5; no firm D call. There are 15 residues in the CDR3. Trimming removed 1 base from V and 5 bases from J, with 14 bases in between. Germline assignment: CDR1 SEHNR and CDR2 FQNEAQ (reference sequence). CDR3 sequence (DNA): TGTGCCAGCAGCTTAGAGACCGGACCAATGGAGACCCAGTACTTC. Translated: CASSLETGPMETQYF.

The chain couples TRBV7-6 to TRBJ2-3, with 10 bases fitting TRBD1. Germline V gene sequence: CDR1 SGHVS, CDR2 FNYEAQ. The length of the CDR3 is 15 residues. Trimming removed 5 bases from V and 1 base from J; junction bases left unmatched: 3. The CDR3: CASSRGTGGTDTQYF. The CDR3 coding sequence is TGTGCCAGCAGCCGCGGGACAGGGGGCACAGATACGCAGTATTTT. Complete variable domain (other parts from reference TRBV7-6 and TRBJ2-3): GAGVSQSPRYKVTKRGQDVALRCDPISGHVSLYWYRQALGQGPEFLTYFNYEAQQDKSGLPNDRFSAERPEGSISTLTIQRTEQRDSAMYRCASSRGTGGTDTQYFGPGTRLTVL.

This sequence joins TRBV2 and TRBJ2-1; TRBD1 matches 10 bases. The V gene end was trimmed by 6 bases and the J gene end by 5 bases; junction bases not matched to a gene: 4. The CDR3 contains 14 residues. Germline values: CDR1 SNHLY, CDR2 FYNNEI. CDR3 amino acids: CASRRQGADNEQFF. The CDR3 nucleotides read TGTGCCAGCAGAAGACAGGGGGCGGACAATGAGCAGTTCTTC. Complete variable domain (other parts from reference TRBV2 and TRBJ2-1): EPEVTQTPSHQVTQMGQEVILRCVPISNHLYFYWYRQILGQKVEFLVSFYNNEISEKSEIFDDQFSVERPDGSNFTLKIRSTKLEDSAMYFCASRRQGADNEQFFGPGTRLTVL.

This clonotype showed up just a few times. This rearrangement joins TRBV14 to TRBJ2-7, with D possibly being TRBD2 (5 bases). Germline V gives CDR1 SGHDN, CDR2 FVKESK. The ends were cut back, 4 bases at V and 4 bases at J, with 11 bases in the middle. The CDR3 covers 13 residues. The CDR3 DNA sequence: TGTGCCAGCAGCCCCAGTTGGAGGTACGAGCAGTACTTC. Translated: CASSPSWRYEQYF.

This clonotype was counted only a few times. The CDR3 reads CASSGSEGPVNYGYTF. The CDR3 nucleotides are TGTGCCAGCAGTGGGTCAGAAGGGCCGGTAAACTATGGCTACACCTTC. The chain is built from TRBV6-1 and TRBJ1-2; D gene uncertain. The CDR3 is 16 residues long. Germline CDR1 and CDR2: MNHNS and SASEGT. V was clipped by 4 bases and J by 2 bases, with 17 bases between them.

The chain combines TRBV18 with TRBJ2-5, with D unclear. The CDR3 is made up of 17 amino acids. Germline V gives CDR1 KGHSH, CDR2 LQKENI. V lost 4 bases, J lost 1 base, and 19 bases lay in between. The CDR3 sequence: CASSQTSTHSFQETQYF. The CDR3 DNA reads TGTGCCAGCTCACAGACTTCTACCCACTCTTTCCAAGAGACCCAGTACTTC.

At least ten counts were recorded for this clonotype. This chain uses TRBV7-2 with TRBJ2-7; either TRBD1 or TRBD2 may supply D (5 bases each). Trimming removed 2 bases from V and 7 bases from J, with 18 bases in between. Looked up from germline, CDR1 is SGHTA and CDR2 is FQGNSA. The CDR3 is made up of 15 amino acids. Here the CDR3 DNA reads TGTGCCAGCAGCTTAAATGGTCCGGGGCAGAGTGAGCAGTACTTC. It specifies CASSLNGPGQSEQYF.

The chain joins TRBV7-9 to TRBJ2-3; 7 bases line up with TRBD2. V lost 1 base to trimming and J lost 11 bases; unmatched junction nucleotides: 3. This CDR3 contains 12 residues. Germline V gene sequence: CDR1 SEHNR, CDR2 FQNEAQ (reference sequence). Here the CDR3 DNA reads TGTGCCAGCAGCTTAGAGACGGGGGGGCAGTATTTT. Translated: CASSLETGGQYF.